This T cell receptor beta chain was profiled in a study of blood T cell repertoires in COVID-19. Across the study: Italy, Spain and the United States were the sources of the convalescent and acute COVID-19 samples. In each case, the material was cDNA or gDNA derived from T cells, B-cell-depleted T cells, or PBMCs.

Followed longitudinally, the Seattle patients had been enrolled during active infection. Original handling: Reference gene primer amplification gave estimated nucleated cell counts. Method: immunoSEQ multiplex PCR; TCRdb's copy keeps in-frame clones and lacks some. V, J and clone size are those of that table, while D and trimming were read from the DNA. The repertoire holds some 260,000 clones, with about 90% as singletons. This sequence was found in a woman aged 70 to 79 with COVID-19, enrolled during active disease. Sequencing was performed on peripheral blood.

The CDR3 DNA reads as TGTGCCAGCAGCTTAGGTAGGGGGACATTGAGTGAAAAACTGTTTTTT. This gives the protein CASSLGRGTLSEKLFF. The chain employs TRBV7-2 and TRBJ1-4; tentative D call: TRBD1 (6 bases). CDR1 is SGHTA and CDR2 is FQGNSA in the germline V gene. The CDR3 covers 16 residues. V lost 1 base to trimming and J lost 7 bases, with 16 bases between them.